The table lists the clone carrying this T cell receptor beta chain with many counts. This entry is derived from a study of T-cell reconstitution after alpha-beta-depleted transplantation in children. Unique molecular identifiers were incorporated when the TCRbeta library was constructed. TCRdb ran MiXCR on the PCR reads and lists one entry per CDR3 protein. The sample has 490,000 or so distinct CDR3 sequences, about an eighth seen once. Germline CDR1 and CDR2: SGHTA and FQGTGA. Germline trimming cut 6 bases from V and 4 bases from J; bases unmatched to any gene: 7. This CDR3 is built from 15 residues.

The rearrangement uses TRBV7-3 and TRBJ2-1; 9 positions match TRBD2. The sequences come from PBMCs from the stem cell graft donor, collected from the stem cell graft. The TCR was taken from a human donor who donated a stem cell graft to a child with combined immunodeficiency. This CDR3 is CASSLGLAAYNEQFF. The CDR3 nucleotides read TGTGCCAGCAGTCTGGGACTAGCCGCTTACAATGAGCAGTTCTTC.